A single sample gave rise to the 10 T cell receptor beta chains below, sequenced in a study of T cell responses to AZD1222 COVID-19 vaccine (dated by TCRdb to the early 2020s). The method behind the library was the immunoSEQ multiplex PCR assay. TCRdb's version of the immuneACCESS table is confined to in-frame rearrangements and falls short of the full clone set. An unresolved V gene accounts for under half of the shortfall where checked; the remainder is of unknown origin. In this sample the table shows 210,000 or so clones, roughly 91% of which occur a single time. The ten largest clones capture more than 0.8% of the sample. What this sample's time point label stands for: baseline before first vaccination. The treatment or condition label here, explained by the study, means: meningococcal conjugate vaccine given as trial control. Specimen: peripheral blood, collected on day 0 of MenACWY control vaccination. The receptors shown here come from an adult in good health.

The chain carries TRBV7-5 and TRBJ2-1; the D call in the table, TRBD2, was not verified against the DNA. TRBV7-5 has pseudogene status. The CDR3 is 16 residues long. CDR3 DNA sequence: TGTGTCAGTCCTCTGACTAGCGGGGTCTACTACAATGAGCAGTTCTTC. Amino acids: CVSPLTSGVYYNEQFF.

The genes are TRBV28 and TRBJ2-7; a possible D gene is TRBD2 (6 bases). The germline V and J ends were trimmed by 5 bases and 3 bases, with 14 bases remaining between them. Germline V gene data show CDR1 as MDHEN and CDR2 as SYDVKM. This CDR3 is built from 14 residues. The CDR3 coding sequence is TGTGCCAGCAGTCCCGGGGACGGGGGCTACGAGCAGTACTTC. It yields the protein CASSPGDGGYEQYF.

V and J are TRBV7-9 and TRBJ1-2; D gene unclear. Trimming removed 2 bases from V and 7 bases from J, with 11 bases in between. Germline CDR1 reads SEHNR; CDR2 reads FQNEAQ (reference sequence). The CDR3 totals 13 residues. CDR3 sequence: CASSLTAGFGYTF. DNA of the CDR3: TGTGCCAGCAGCTTAACTGCCGGGTTTGGCTACACCTTC.

The chain carries TRBV10-2 and TRBJ1-2, with 8 positions matching TRBD1. Germline CDR1 is WSHSY and CDR2 is SAAADI. The CDR3 contains 11 residues. Trimming took 10 bases from V and 4 from J; bases not matched to a gene: 2. The chain's CDR3 is CAIQGGYGYTF. The CDR3 nucleotides read TGCGCCATACAGGGGGGCTATGGCTACACCTTC.

The chain couples TRBV18 to TRBJ2-4; TRBD2 might be the D (6 bases). V shed 3 bases and J shed 0 bases, with 12 bases lying between them. This CDR3 comprises 16 residues. CDR1 and CDR2 (germline): KGHSH, LQKENI. CDR3 bases: TGTGCCAGCTCACCCAACTTCGGGGGAGCCAAAAACATTCAGTACTTC. It translates to CASSPNFGGAKNIQYF.

This chain joins TRBV7-9 and TRBJ2-1, with D perhaps TRBD2 (5 bases). This CDR3 spans 12 amino acids. CDR1 and CDR2 (germline): SEHNR, FQNEAQ (reference sequence). V gave up 5 bases and J gave up 13 bases, with 15 bases separating them. The CDR3 region has the DNA TGTGCCAGCAGCGGAGGCCCGGGCCACCAGTTCTTC. Protein product: CASSGGPGHQFF.

The rearrangement links TRBV7-9 to TRBJ1-4; 9 bases are shared with TRBD1. CDR3 size: 15 residues. V dropped 5 bases and J dropped 8; count of bases not matched to a gene: 9. Per germline, CDR1 SEHNR and CDR2 FQNEAQ (reference sequence). In DNA form, the CDR3 reads TGTGCCAGCAGCGACTTCGACAGGGGGGGAGAAAAACTGTTTTTT. Amino acids: CASSDFDRGGEKLFF.

Worth noting for this clone: The junction does not match germline at one end; this may be a read error. The chain links TRBV7-7 to TRBJ2-2; TRBD2 is a possible D gene (5 bases). The germline V gene has CDR1 SSHAT and CDR2 FNYEAQ (reference sequence). This CDR3 region has 14 residues. CDR3 DNA: TGTGCTAGCAGCTTAAGGCGGGACACCGGGGAGCTGTTTTTT. Its protein is CASSLRRDTGELFF.

The chain uses TRBV5-1 and TRBJ2-3, with D uncertain. The CDR3 has 15 amino acids. V dropped 1 base and J dropped 0 bases, with 9 bases sitting between them. Per the germline V gene, CDR1 is SGHRS and CDR2 is YFSETQ. The CDR3 DNA is TGCGCCAGCAGCTTGACCGCCCGTAGCACAGATACGCAGTATTTT. As protein: CASSLTARSTDTQYF.

The genes are TRBV7-2 and TRBJ1-6; no firm D call. Per the germline V gene, CDR1 is SGHTA and CDR2 is FQGNSA. V was clipped by 1 base and J by 7 bases, with 5 bases between them. The CDR3 runs to 13 residues. CDR3 in amino acids: CASSLDMNSPLHF. DNA of the CDR3: TGTGCCAGCAGCTTAGATATGAATTCACCCCTCCACTTT.